This TCR beta chain stems from a study of radiotherapy plus CTLA-4 blockade in lung cancer. The wider study: An objective response was seen in around 19% of patients, and disease control in about 30%.

Worth noting for this clone: Its specificity is not known.

Focal radiation and CTLA-4 blockade (ipilimumab) were tested in chemo-refractory metastatic non-small-cell lung cancer patients. Germline V lookup: CDR1 SEHNR, CDR2 FQNEAQ (reference sequence). The ends were cut back, 4 bases at V and 4 bases at J, with 14 bases in the middle. The CDR3 contains 14 residues. Whole-study findings and limits: Clones derived from tumor TCRs expanded in blood after radiotherapy plus ipilimumab. Interferon-beta and early blood T cell clone dynamics reportedly predicted response best.

Only in-frame clones appear in the TCRdb table, and some are missing; sequencing was by immunoSEQ multiplex PCR. The sample lists roughly 53,000 clones; roughly 84% were seen once. V and J are TRBV7-9 and TRBJ2-7; D possibly corresponds to TRBD1 (6 bases). The TCR originated in a human donor with non-small cell lung cancer who had a partial response to radiotherapy plus ipilimumab. Here the sequenced sample was peripheral blood, taken from a patient treated with radiotherapy plus ipilimumab. The CDR3 protein is CASSYQGQIYEQYF. CDR3 coding DNA: TGTGCCAGCAGCTATCAGGGACAAATTTACGAGCAGTACTTC.